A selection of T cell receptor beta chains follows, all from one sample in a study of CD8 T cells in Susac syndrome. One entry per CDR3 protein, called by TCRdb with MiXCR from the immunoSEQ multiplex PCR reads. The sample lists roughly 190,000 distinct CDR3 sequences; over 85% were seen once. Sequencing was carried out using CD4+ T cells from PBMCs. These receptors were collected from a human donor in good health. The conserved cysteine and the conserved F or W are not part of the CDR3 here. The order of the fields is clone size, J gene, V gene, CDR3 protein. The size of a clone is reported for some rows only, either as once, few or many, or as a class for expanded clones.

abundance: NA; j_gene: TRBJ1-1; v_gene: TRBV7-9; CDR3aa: ASSPLDGRAEAF
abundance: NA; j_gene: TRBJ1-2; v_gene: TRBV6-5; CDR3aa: ASSWLSGPGQLKGYT
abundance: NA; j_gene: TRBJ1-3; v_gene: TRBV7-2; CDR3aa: ASSQDRRSGNTIY
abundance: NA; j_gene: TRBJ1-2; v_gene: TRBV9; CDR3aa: ASSADGGNYGYT
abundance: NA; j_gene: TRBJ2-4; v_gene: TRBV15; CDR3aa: ATSARTGGLDIQY
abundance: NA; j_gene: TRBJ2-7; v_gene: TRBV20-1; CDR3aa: SAYPRDRNEQY
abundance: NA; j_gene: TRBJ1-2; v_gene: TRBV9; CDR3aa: ASSVETGRRGGYT
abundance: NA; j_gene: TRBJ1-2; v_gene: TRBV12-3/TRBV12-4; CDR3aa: ASTIGLVYGYT
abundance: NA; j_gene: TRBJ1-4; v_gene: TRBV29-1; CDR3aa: SVEPGTTNEKLF
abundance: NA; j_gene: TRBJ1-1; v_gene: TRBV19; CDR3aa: ASSMGTGYTEAF
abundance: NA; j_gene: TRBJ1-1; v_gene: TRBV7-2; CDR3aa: ASSLQPAINTEAF
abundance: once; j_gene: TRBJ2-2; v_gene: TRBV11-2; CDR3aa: ASSLTLGQDTGELF
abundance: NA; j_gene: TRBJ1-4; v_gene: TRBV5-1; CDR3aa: ASSWTPGRANEKLF
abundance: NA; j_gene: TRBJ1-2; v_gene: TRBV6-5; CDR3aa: ASRLDRGDGYT
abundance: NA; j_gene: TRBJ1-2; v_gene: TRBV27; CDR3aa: ASRPNWGTYGYT
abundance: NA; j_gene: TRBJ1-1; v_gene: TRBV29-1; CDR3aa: SVGGIEAF
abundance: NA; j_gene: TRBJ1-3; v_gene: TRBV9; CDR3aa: ASSVRGSGNTIY
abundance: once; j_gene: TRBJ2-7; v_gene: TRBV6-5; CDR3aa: ASSIGSFYEQY
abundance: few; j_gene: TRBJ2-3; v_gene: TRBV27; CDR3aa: ASKQGSTDTQY
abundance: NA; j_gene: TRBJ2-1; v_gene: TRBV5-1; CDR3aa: ASSQGIGQGYNEQF
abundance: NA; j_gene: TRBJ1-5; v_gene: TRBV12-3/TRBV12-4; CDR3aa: ASSLTHSNQPQH
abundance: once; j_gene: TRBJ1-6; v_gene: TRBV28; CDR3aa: ASSLPSYNSPLH
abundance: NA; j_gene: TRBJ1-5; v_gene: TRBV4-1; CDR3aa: ASSQEDQPQH
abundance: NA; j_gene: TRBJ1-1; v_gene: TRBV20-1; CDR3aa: SARDGRGAGTEAF
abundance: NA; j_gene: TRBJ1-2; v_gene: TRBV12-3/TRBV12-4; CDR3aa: ASSLRTGGGYT
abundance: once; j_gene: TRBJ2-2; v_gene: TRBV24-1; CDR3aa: ATSDQGAGSNTGELF
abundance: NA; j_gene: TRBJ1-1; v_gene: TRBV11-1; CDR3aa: ASSLGGSNTEAF
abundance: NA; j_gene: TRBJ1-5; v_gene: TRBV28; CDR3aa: ASGDQPQH
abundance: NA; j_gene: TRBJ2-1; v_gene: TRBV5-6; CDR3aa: ASRLREDEQF
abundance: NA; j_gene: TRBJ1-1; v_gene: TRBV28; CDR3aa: ASSARVGGGSTEAF
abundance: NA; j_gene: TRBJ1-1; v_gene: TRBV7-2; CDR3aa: ASSPRTGKTEAF
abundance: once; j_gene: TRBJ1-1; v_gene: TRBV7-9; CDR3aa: ASSSGQVHTEAF
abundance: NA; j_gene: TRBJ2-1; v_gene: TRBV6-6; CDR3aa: ASNGNHEQF
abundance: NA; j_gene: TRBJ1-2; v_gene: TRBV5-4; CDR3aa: ASSLGGGGRGYT
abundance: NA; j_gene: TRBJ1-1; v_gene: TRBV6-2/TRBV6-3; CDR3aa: ASSWSANTEAF
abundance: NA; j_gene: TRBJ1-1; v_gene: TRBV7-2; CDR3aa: ASSLDIMNTEAF
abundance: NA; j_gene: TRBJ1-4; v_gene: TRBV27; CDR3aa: ASSFRGGKLF
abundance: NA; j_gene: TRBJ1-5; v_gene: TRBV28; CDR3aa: ASSPLGQGGQPQH
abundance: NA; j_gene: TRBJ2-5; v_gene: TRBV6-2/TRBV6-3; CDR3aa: AASISSLQETQY
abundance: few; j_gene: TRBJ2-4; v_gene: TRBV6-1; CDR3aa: ASSTGTTKNIQY
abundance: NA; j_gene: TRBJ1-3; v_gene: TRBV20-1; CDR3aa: SASDTRQGGNTIY
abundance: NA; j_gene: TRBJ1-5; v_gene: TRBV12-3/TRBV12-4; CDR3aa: ATSNVPQPQH
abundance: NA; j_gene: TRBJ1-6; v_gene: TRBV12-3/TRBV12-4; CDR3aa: ASSFSHGTAKSPLH
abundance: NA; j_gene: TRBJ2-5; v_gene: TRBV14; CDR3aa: ASSRGTGGQETQY
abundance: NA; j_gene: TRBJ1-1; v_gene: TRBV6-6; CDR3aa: AFSGRGTEAF
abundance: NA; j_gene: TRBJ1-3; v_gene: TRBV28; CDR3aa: ASSLQGNTIY
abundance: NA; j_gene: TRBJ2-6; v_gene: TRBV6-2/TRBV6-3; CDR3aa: ASNPGRGRSGANVLT
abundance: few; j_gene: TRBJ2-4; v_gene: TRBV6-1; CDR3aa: ATQKARQVGPGAKNIQY
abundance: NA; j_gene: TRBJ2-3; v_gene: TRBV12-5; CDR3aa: ASGLDGGSTDTQY
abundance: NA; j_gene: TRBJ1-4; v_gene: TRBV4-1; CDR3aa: ASSQDFGSTNEKLF